The 21 T cell receptor beta chains in this list originate from one sample, sequenced in a study of CD8+CD57+ T cells in acquired aplastic anemia. Previously, flow cytometry had revealed CD8+CD57+ cell expansion in the patients chosen for sequencing. For CDR3 and TCR beta VDJ profiling, genomic DNA was the template used. TCRdb recomputed calls from the reads with MiXCR, one row per CDR3 protein. The sample lists about 98,000 distinct CDR3 sequences; around 68% were seen once. The specimen was sorted CD4+, CD8+, or CD8+CD57+ T cells (not recorded which) from PBMCs. The receptors originated from a human donor with aplastic anemia.

This chain joins TRBV9 and TRBJ1-1, with unresolved D. This CDR3 is built from 13 residues. V was pared by 4 bases and J by 1 base, with 8 bases between. Per germline, CDR1 SGDLS and CDR2 YYNGEE. CDR3 nucleotides: TGTGCCAGCAGCAGAGGACCGAACACTGAAGCTTTCTTT. This sequence encodes CASSRGPNTEAFF.

The chain employs TRBV5-1 and TRBJ2-7; TRBD2 matches 12 bases. Per the germline V gene, CDR1 is SGHRS and CDR2 is YFSETQ. The CDR3 loop spans 17 amino acids. The J segment lost 0 bases and the V segment lost 4 bases, leaving 8 bases of the junction unmatched. CDR3 protein: CASSPGTSGPVSYEQYF. The CDR3 DNA reads TGCGCCAGCAGCCCGGGGACTAGCGGGCCTGTCTCCTACGAGCAGTACTTC.

As concerns this clonotype: Being one base from a much bigger clone, this may be a read error. The V and J genes are TRBV24-1 and TRBJ2-7; the match to TRBD2 covers 8 bases. This CDR3 is 14 amino acids long. V lost 12 bases to trimming and J lost 6 bases; unmatched junction nucleotides: 15. Germline-derived CDR1 and CDR2 are KGHDR and SFDVKD. The CDR3 is CAGSTSGGTGEQYF. CDR3 nucleotide sequence: TGTGCCGGCAGTACCTCGGGGGGGACGGGCGAGCAGTACTTC.

This clonotype has more than one count but fewer than ten. The chain links TRBV24-1 to TRBJ2-3; 11 bases fit TRBD2. CDR1 is KGHDR and CDR2 is SFDVKD in the germline V gene. V trimming: 10 bases; J trimming: 2 bases; junction bases outside the gene matches: 1. This CDR3 has 13 residues. This CDR3 is CATSGGATDTQYF. The DNA of the CDR3 is TGTGCCACTAGCGGGGGGGCCACAGATACGCAGTATTTT.

CDR3 coding DNA: TGTGCCATCAGTAGTTCGACAGGGGAAGAGACCCAGTACTTC. It translates to CAISSSTGEETQYF. The V call is TRBV10-3, the J call TRBJ2-5; 8 nucleotides match TRBD1. V shed 5 bases and J 3 bases; nucleotides not matched to a gene: 5. Germline V lookup: CDR1 ENHRY, CDR2 SYGVKD. The CDR3 covers 14 residues.

CDR3 protein: CASRLRESYNEQFF. The CDR3 DNA reads TGTGCCAGTAGACTCAGGGAGTCCTACAATGAGCAGTTCTTC. The rearrangement links TRBV19 to TRBJ2-1, with D perhaps being TRBD1 or TRBD2 (5 bases each). Germline V gene sequence: CDR1 LNHDA, CDR2 SQIVND (reference sequence). The CDR3 consists of 14 residues. V lost 6 bases and J lost 1, with 10 bases in between.

Only a few counts were recorded for this clonotype. The chain recombines TRBV20-1 with TRBJ1-5; D is unclear. V lost 0 bases, J lost 2 bases, and 5 bases lay in between. Germline loops: CDR1 DFQATT, CDR2 SNEGSKA (reference sequence). The CDR3 has 13 amino acids. CDR3 nucleotides: TGCAGTGCTAGAGAAAGGGGCAATCAGCCCCAGCATTTT. Its protein is CSARERGNQPQHF.

The sample holds a few counts of this clonotype. The genes are TRBV29-1 and TRBJ1-1; maybe TRBD1 (6 bases). The CDR3 consists of 14 residues. Between the trimmed V and J ends, which lost 5 bases and 5 bases, there was a span of 18 bases. CDR1 SQVTM and CDR2 ANQGSEA come from the germline V gene. The CDR3 sequence: CSVPGTGWGTEAFF. In DNA form, the CDR3 reads TGCAGCGTTCCCGGTACAGGGTGGGGGACTGAAGCTTTCTTT.

This clonotype has only one observation. The chain combines TRBV10-3 with TRBJ2-7; possible D gene TRBD1, 6 bases. The CDR3 has 14 amino acids. V was trimmed by 7 bases and J by 5 bases, leaving 18 bases between them. CDR1 ENHRY and CDR2 SYGVKD come from the germline V gene. CDR3 in DNA: TGTGCCATCACTTCGAACAGGGTGGTCGACGAGCAGTACTTC. Its translation is CAITSNRVVDEQYF.

This clonotype has just a few counts. The chain is built from TRBV20-1 and TRBJ2-2; no firm D call. Trimming shortened V by 6 bases and J by 2 bases, and 10 bases separated the two germline ends. Germline V gene data show CDR1 as DFQATT and CDR2 as SNEGSKA (reference sequence). CDR3 size: 13 residues. The CDR3 protein is CSADTANTGELFF. DNA for the CDR3: TGCAGTGCCGATACTGCCAACACCGGGGAGCTGTTTTTT.

This clonotype was found a few times. The genes are TRBV10-1 and TRBJ2-1; the match to TRBD2 covers 7 bases. CDR1 WNHNN and CDR2 SYGVQD come from the germline V gene (reference sequence). The CDR3 has 15 amino acids. With V trimmed by 0 bases and J by 5 bases, 4 bases remained unmatched. CDR3 sequence: CASSESGGVNNEQFF. The CDR3 region has the DNA TGCGCCAGCAGTGAGTCGGGGGGGGTGAACAATGAGCAGTTCTTC.

The chain couples TRBV7-7 to TRBJ2-5; the D gene is possibly TRBD2 (6 bases). Germline CDR1 reads SSHAT; CDR2 reads FNYEAQ (reference sequence). CDR3 length: 15 residues. V gave up 5 bases and J gave up 4 bases, with 17 bases separating them. The CDR3 nucleotides read TGTGCCAGCAGCCTAACGGACGGGGGAGGAGAGACCCAGTACTTC. Protein sequence: CASSLTDGGGETQYF. Filled out from reference TRBV7-7 and TRBJ2-5, the complete variable domain reads GAGVSQSPRYKVTKRGQDVTLRCDPISSHATLYWYQQALGQGPEFLTYFNYEAQPDKSGLPSDRFSAERPEGSISTLTIQRTEQRDSAMYRCASSLTDGGGETQYFGPGTRLLVL.

There are a few counts of this clonotype. V usage is TRBV20-1 and J usage is TRBJ2-7, with 8 nucleotides matching TRBD1. The CDR3 length is 14 residues. CDR1 DFQATT and CDR2 SNEGSKA come from the germline V gene (reference sequence). V shed 0 bases and J 2 bases; nucleotides not matched to a gene: 3. CDR3 residues: CSARDSDRAYEQYF. The CDR3 DNA reads as TGCAGTGCTAGAGATTCGGACAGGGCCTACGAGCAGTACTTC.

This clonotype showed up just a few times. The rearrangement uses TRBV10-3 and TRBJ2-2, with D hard to call. Trimming cost V 3 bases and J 6 bases, with 2 bases left between them. Looked up from germline, CDR1 is ENHRY and CDR2 is SYGVKD. This CDR3 region has 11 residues. Here the CDR3 DNA reads TGTGCCATCAGTGACGCCGGGGAGCTGTTTTTT. Translation gives CAISDAGELFF.

The chain links TRBV19 to TRBJ1-5; D is unresolved. Between the trimmed V and J ends, which lost 5 bases and 3 bases, there was a span of 8 bases. This CDR3 has 13 amino acids. Germline assignment: CDR1 LNHDA and CDR2 SQIVND (reference sequence). The chain's CDR3 is CASSVQHNQPQHF. DNA of the CDR3: TGTGCCAGTAGTGTTCAGCACAATCAGCCCCAGCATTTT.

V gene TRBV20-1 combines with J gene TRBJ2-7, with TRBD1 matching 10 bases. This CDR3 contains 15 residues. CDR1 and CDR2 (germline): DFQATT, SNEGSKA (reference sequence). Losses at the gene ends were 6 bases for V and 2 bases for J; bases not matched to a gene: 10. CDR3 region: CSAPAVGTGAYEQYF. CDR3 nucleotide sequence: TGCAGTGCCCCGGCCGTGGGGACAGGGGCCTACGAGCAGTACTTC.

The genes are TRBV2 and TRBJ2-3; 7 bases are shared with TRBD1. Per the germline V gene, CDR1 is SNHLY and CDR2 is FYNNEI. V was pared by 6 bases and J by 4 bases, with 4 bases of the junction left unmatched. The CDR3 runs to 13 residues. The CDR3 region is CASSSRGPDTQYF. CDR3 bases: TGTGCCAGCAGCTCAAGGGGGCCAGATACGCAGTATTTT.

The chain combines TRBV29-1 with TRBJ2-7, with D possibly TRBD2 on 6 matching bases. The ends were cut back, 4 bases at V and 5 bases at J, with 21 bases in the middle. Germline CDR1 and CDR2: SQVTM and ANQGSEA. The length of the CDR3 is 15 residues. As DNA, the CDR3 is TGCAGCGTTGTGTCCCCTCAGGTGTGGGGGGACGAGCAGTACTTC. This sequence encodes CSVVSPQVWGDEQYF.

The CDR3 loop reads CSARTEETQYF. For the CDR3, the DNA is TGCAGTGCTAGAACAGAAGAGACCCAGTACTTC. V is TRBV20-1 and J is TRBJ2-5; D remains ambiguous. The CDR3 has 11 residues. Germline loops: CDR1 DFQATT, CDR2 SNEGSKA (reference sequence). V lost 2 bases and J lost 3, with 4 bases in between.

The chain employs TRBV7-9 and TRBJ1-5, with D maybe TRBD1 (5 bases). With 6 bases removed from V and 4 bases from J, the gap between germline ends came to 10 bases. Germline V gives CDR1 SEHNR, CDR2 FQNEAQ (reference sequence). The CDR3 consists of 13 residues. The CDR3 loop reads CASSSQENQPQHF. CDR3 nucleotide sequence: TGTGCCAGCAGTTCACAGGAGAATCAGCCCCAGCATTTT. Full variable domain (missing parts from reference TRBV7-9 and TRBJ1-5): DTGVSQNPRHKITKRGQNVTFRCDPISEHNRLYWYRQTLGQGPEFLTYFQNEAQLEKSRLLSDRFSAERPKGSFSTLEIQRTEQGDSAMYLCASSSQENQPQHFGDGTRLSIL.

The chain combines TRBV6-5 with TRBJ2-7; 7 nucleotides line up with TRBD1. Trimming cost V 2 bases and J 6 bases; bases outside gene matches: 7. Germline V gene sequence: CDR1 MNHEY, CDR2 SVGAGI. The CDR3 is made up of 14 amino acids. The CDR3 is CASSYAPDRAEQYF. The DNA for the CDR3 is TGTGCCAGCAGTTACGCCCCCGACAGGGCCGAGCAGTACTTC.